The clone carrying this TCR beta chain was found a few times. Its matching antigen is unknown. The same CDR3 is also encoded by other DNA sequences in this sample. The record originates from a study of beta chain features in type 1 diabetes. Study-level results: TCRB CDR3s were moderately but significantly shorter in Type 1 diabetes patients in all four CD4+ subsets. Shorter templates might be favored by PCR, and equally so in patients and in controls.

Germline V gives CDR1 ENHRY, CDR2 SYGVKD. V was cut by 8 bases and J by 5 bases, with 12 bases left in between. The CDR3 is made up of 13 amino acids. The collection from each donor was one heparinised blood draw averaging roughly 100 mL. Isolated RNA was reverse transcribed in full, so expressed TCRB transcripts were sequenced. This table comes from immunoSEQ multiplex PCR, and its TCRdb copy is limited to in-frame clones, with some not included. This repertoire shows 240,000 or so clones, around 13% found once; its top ten account for approximately 0.018%. The sequence derives from a man aged 30 to 45 with type 1 diabetes. The chain recombines TRBV10-3 with TRBJ1-4; D call uncertain. Input material: naive CD4+ T cells from blood. The CDR3 DNA reads as TGTGCCATCGGAGACGGCACCAATGAAAAACTGTTTTTT. Translated, it gives CAIGDGTNEKLFF.